This is a list of T cell receptor beta chains from one sample in a study of blood T cell repertoires in COVID-19. The table came from immunoSEQ multiplex PCR; TCRdb's copy has only in-frame clones and leaves some out. The sample shows about 380,000 clones, around 89% of them seen only once. Sequencing input: PBMCs or T cells enriched from blood (not recorded which). These receptors were collected from a woman aged 18-35 years who had recovered from COVID-19. Each CDR3 is given without its conserved first and last residue. Fields, in order: J gene, V gene, CDR3 protein.

TRBJ2-7,TRBV6-1,ASSATEGGAPYEQY
TRBJ1-5,TRBV4-2,ASSQGAGGPQH
TRBJ1-2,TRBV9,ASSAAMGQGLPHGYT
TRBJ2-2,TRBV7-9,ASSLWVQVNTGELF
TRBJ2-5,TRBV21-1,ASSKLGDRASETQY
TRBJ2-7,TRBV6-5,ASIRDWRQYEEQY
TRBJ2-7,TRBV9,ASSVGGGPYEQY
TRBJ2-1,TRBV7-2,ASSFLGTSFFYNEQF
TRBJ1-4,TRBV9,ASSVVGREGEKLF
TRBJ1-1,TRBV11-3,ASSFSSGSGAF
TRBJ2-7,TRBV11-3,ASSYNSYEQY
TRBJ1-1,TRBV7-2,ASTQDGRMNTEAF
TRBJ1-5,TRBV6-2/TRBV6-3,ASSYLSGNSNQPQH
TRBJ1-5,TRBV7-2,ASSLVPARGNQPQH
TRBJ2-5,TRBV11-3,ASSLRGGPGETQY
TRBJ1-5,TRBV19,ASSEGGRADQPQH
TRBJ2-5,TRBV7-3,ASSLTVEETQY
TRBJ1-2,TRBV18,ASSVDRVTNYGYT
TRBJ2-2,TRBV29-1,SVDRGQDPTGELF
TRBJ1-2,TRBV11-2,ASSRTGVDYGYT
TRBJ2-5,TRBV2,ASPRTSGGAEETQY
TRBJ2-3,TRBV18,ASSPRASGASTDTQY
TRBJ2-7,TRBV29-1,SVEVAGGSYEQY
TRBJ1-1,TRBV19,ASTLTGTGGDTEAF
TRBJ1-1,TRBV7-3,ASSLGQVMNTEAF
TRBJ1-5,TRBV6-6,ASSYGQGAGNQPQH
TRBJ2-2,TRBV7-2,ASSSTRSLTNTGELF
TRBJ2-1,TRBV19,ASSASGGATNEQF
TRBJ2-2,TRBV10-3,AIRSGSSTGELF
TRBJ1-1,TRBV29-1,SGAGQMNTEAF
TRBJ1-1,TRBV6-2/TRBV6-3,ASSAWDRGETEAF
TRBJ2-7,TRBV18,ASSPSRDYEQY
TRBJ2-7,TRBV30,AWSTSGGIYEQY
TRBJ2-2,TRBV9,ASSVVRRANTGELF
TRBJ2-3,TRBV24-1,ATSGGGDTQY
TRBJ1-5,TRBV5-4,ASSLNPGGQPQH
TRBJ2-2,TRBV11-1,ASSKQGIGELF
TRBJ1-4,TRBV20-1,SASPNEKLF
TRBJ2-5,TRBV7-6,ASSPLNSGGQETQY
TRBJ2-7,TRBV6-5,ASSRGHDRSYEQY